This T cell receptor (beta chain) was observed in a study of shared clonotypes between healthy human individuals. Here immunoSEQ multiplex PCR was the method, and the copy in TCRdb shows in-frame clones only, minus some. This table holds 1.4 million to 1.5 million clones, roughly 96% found once. The CDR3 spans 14 residues. Looked up from germline, CDR1 is SGDLS and CDR2 is YYNGEE. V was shortened by 1 base and J by 6 bases, with 12 bases between the two germline ends. The sample was naive CD4+ T cells sorted from blood. Indicated subset: CD45RA+ positively selected. The clonotype was recovered from a man in his thirties or forties in good health. This sequence joins TRBV9 and TRBJ2-3, with D unresolved. CDR3 sequence (DNA): TGTGCCAGCAGCGTAACGGAACTTCGGGATACGCAGTATTTT. This codes for CASSVTELRDTQYF.